This entry concerns a single T cell receptor (beta chain). This clone was seen a handful of times. Its specific antigen is unknown. Base-call qualities are not available, and no considerably larger clone is one nucleotide away. The entry originates in a study of blood T cell repertoires in COVID-19 (TCRdb year 2020). With respect to the entire study: Collaborator samples came from the United States, Italy and Spain and covered acute and convalescent phases of COVID-19. Where available, HLA class I and class II types were obtained from metadata supplied by the sample provider rather than from assay-based typing. The samples were drawn from the first 160 participants of the ongoing ImmuneRACE study and from more than 1,000 subjects provided by 6 global collaborators. Sample metadata almost always included a de-identified subject ID, COVID-19 status, age in years and sex. The material from the prospective study consisted of cDNA or gDNA derived from T cells, B-cell-depleted T cells, or PBMCs. The repertoires were made available in a free public database intended to serve as a resource for research on the immune response to SARS-CoV-2. The dataset comprised deeply sampled blood TCRbeta repertoires from subjects exposed to, actively infected with, or recovered from COVID-19.

Enrolling through a virtual design, the prospective study's participants ranged in age from roughly 18 to 95 years and lived across approximately 25 United States geographic areas. Cohort assignment in the prospective study relied on participant-reported clinical history from a screening survey and a study questionnaire. ImmuneRACE Cohort 3 recovered participants were defined by two consecutive negative NP/OP PCR tests, healthcare professional clearance, or symptom resolution. Each participant in the prospective study had whole blood, serum and a nasopharyngeal or oropharyngeal swab collected by mobile phlebotomists. Over a 2-month period, participants in the prospective study had the option of providing additional blood draws and questionnaires. Prospective study blood samples were shipped either frozen or at room temperature before DNA extraction. The CDR3 contains 15 residues, cysteine and phenylalanine counted. The kept DNA is CDR3 alone, 45 bases in frame from the first base. Looking up the germline V gene yields CDR1 SGHTA and CDR2 FQGTGA. For this chain, trimming is 2 bases at the V end and 1 base at the J end, and the number of junction bases without a gene match is 5.

TCRbeta CDR3 regions were amplified from genomic DNA by means of the immunoSEQ Assay, a bias-controlled multiplex PCR. Under the source paper's analysis protocol: The number of nucleated cells in each sample was estimated from the amplification of reference gene primers within the assay. To quantify the absolute abundance of each unique TCRbeta CDR3 rearrangement, sequence reads were collapsed and filtered. For each sample, productive Simpson clonality was calculated as the square root of Simpson's diversity index over productive rearrangements. Held by TCRdb, this immuneACCESS table contains in-frame sequences only and omits some clones. Under half of the omission traces to an unresolved V gene where checked; the cause of the rest is unknown. D and trimming come from the DNA, and the V and J calls and clone size come from that table. Counted in this sample were 310,000 or so clones; about 91% of them appeared once. In total, the top ten clones hold about 9.8% of the sample.

Beyond this particular receptor, the publication reports: The amount of clinical and demographic metadata varied by source and participant and was provided uncurated.

The receptor was isolated from a woman between 18 and 29 years old who had recovered from COVID-19. This receptor chain uses TRBV7-3 and TRBJ2-7, with 7 middle bases fitting TRBD1. Sequencing was performed on PBMCs or T cells enriched from blood (not recorded which). The CDR3 amino acid sequence is: CASSLVGQESYEQYF. In nucleotide form, the sequence is TGTGCCAGCAGCTTAGTTGGACAGGAGTCCTACGAGCAGTACTTC. The variable domain in full, with residues beyond the CDR3 obtained from the reference TRBV7-3 and TRBJ2-7 genes, is GAGVSQTPSNKVTEKGKYVELRCDPISGHTALYWYRQSLGQGPEFLIYFQGTGAADDSGLPNDRFFAVRPEGSVSTLKIQRTERGDSAVYLCASSLVGQESYEQYFGPGTRLTVT.